Given below is one T cell receptor beta chain in context. The antigen remains undetermined. The germline V gene has CDR1 LNHDA and CDR2 SQIVND (reference sequence). V shed 4 bases and J 7 bases; nucleotides not matched to a gene: 4. CDR3 size: 14 residues. This record comes from a study of OX40 agonist ivuxolimab in advanced cancers. Study summary: Patients were under 90% male with ages about 23 to 80, mean approximately 62. The study's findings and limits: Expanded clones were, on average, more numerous in CD8+ T cells than in CD4+. Some of the nonresponding patients also showed low levels of normalized T-cell clonal expansion.

Measured with immunoSEQ multiplex PCR; TCRdb has only the in-frame clones, and not every one. The table shows several thousand clones, with roughly 90% occurring only once. The sequence was collected from an adult with an advanced solid tumor such as melanoma, head and neck, liver or kidney cancer. The V gene is TRBV19, the J gene TRBJ2-1, with 10 bases matching TRBD1. The material sequenced was CD4+ or CD8+ T cells sorted from blood, taken in a trial of the OX40 agonist ivuxolimab. The CDR3 DNA reads as TGTGCCAGTAGTAGGGGACAGGGGTTGAATGAGCAGTTCTTC. Encoded protein: CASSRGQGLNEQFF.